The sequence of this T cell receptor beta chain was determined in a study of blood T cell repertoires in COVID-19. Overall study context: T cells, B-cell-depleted T cells, or PBMCs provided the cDNA or gDNA that served as material.

Authors' analysis steps: Amplification of reference gene primers provided the estimated nucleated cell counts. Clones were read by immunoSEQ multiplex PCR, and TCRdb kept only the in-frame ones, dropping some. V, J and clone size reflect that table, while D and trimming were determined from the DNA. The sample lists 150,000 or so clones; more than 75% were seen once. This CDR3 contains 11 residues. With 6 bases removed from V and 3 bases from J, the gap between germline ends came to 8 bases. Germline V gene lookup returns CDR1 DFQATT and CDR2 SNEGSKA (reference sequence). The chain is built from TRBV20-1 and TRBJ1-2; no clear D gene. Sequencing was carried out using peripheral blood. The receptor comes from a human donor with acute or convalescent COVID-19. The donor label of this sample is uncertain. CDR3 sequence reads: CSAEAYYGYTF. CDR3 DNA: TGCAGTGCAGAGGCATACTATGGCTACACCTTC.